This T cell receptor beta chain was captured by sequencing in a study of T cell responses to AZD1222 COVID-19 vaccine. Measured with immunoSEQ multiplex PCR; TCRdb has only the in-frame clones, and not every one. The sample lists 110,000 or so clones, approximately 85% occurring once. With 7 bases clipped from V and 7 bases from J, the junction kept 5 bases outside the gene matches. CDR1 is LGHNA, CDR2 YSLEER, per germline. The CDR3 is 13 amino acids. About this clone: What it binds is not known.

The study's findings and limits: Spike-specific TCR breadth and depth went up after people got two AZD1222 doses. Only five or six AZD1222 recipients were seropositive at baseline. Targets within unmutated variant regions were reportedly found for nearly half of spike-specific TCRs.

The chain has TRBV4-3 and TRBJ1-4; 8 positions agree with TRBD1. The sample was peripheral blood, taken on day 0 of MenACWY control vaccination. The receptor was isolated from an adult in good health. The DNA for the CDR3 is TGCGCCAGCAAGGACAGGGCGAGTGAAAAACTGTTTTTT. Translating gives CASKDRASEKLFF.